This entry lists 22 T cell receptor beta chains sequenced from one sample in a study of vaccination and CD4 T cells after COVID-19. These receptors' targets are unknown. Sequenced with the Oncomine TCR Beta short-read assay was DNA taken from cultured CD4+ T cells. TCRdb reprocessed the PCR reads via MiXCR and lists one record per CDR3 protein. The table includes thousands of distinct CDR3 sequences, about 60% detected once. Stated treatment: roughly 10-day PBMC culture with coronavirus spike peptide pools or control peptides (ViraFEST assay). The sample comprised CD4+ T cells from blood, cultured in vitro. The receptors derive from a human donor who had recovered from COVID-19.

Written as DNA, the CDR3 is TGTGCCAGCAGTGCTAGCCGGGTAGCTGAGTACGATGAGCAGTTCTTC. The encoded protein is CASSASRVAEYDEQFF. The chain joins TRBV2 to TRBJ2-1, with D perhaps TRBD2 (5 bases). Germline V lookup: CDR1 SNHLY, CDR2 FYNNEI. CDR3 length: 16 amino acids. Trimming cost V 4 bases and J 8 bases, with 21 bases left between them.

There are a few counts of this clonotype. V is TRBV2 and J is TRBJ2-5; TRBD2 aligns across 12 bases. With V trimmed by 3 bases and J by 5 bases, 7 bases remained unmatched. The germline CDR1 and CDR2 sequences are SNHLY and FYNNEI. This CDR3 spans 16 amino acids. The CDR3 nucleotides are TGTGCCAGCAGTGAGGGGACTAGCGGGTTTAGGGAGACCCAGTACTTC. Translated: CASSEGTSGFRETQYF.

CDR3 region: CASSLALAVDSYNEQFF. The DNA of the CDR3 is TGTGCCAGCAGCTTGGCCCTAGCGGTGGACTCCTACAATGAGCAGTTCTTC. This chain links TRBV5-8 with TRBJ2-1; TRBD2 aligns across 7 bases. Germline values: CDR1 SGHTS, CDR2 YDEGEE. CDR3 size: 17 residues. The V gene end was trimmed by 0 bases and the J gene end by 0 bases; junction bases not matched to a gene: 6. The whole variable domain, filled in from reference TRBV5-8 and TRBJ2-1, reads EAGVTQSPTHLIKTRGQQATLRCSPISGHTSVYWYQQALGLGLQFLLWYDEGEERNRGNFPPRFSGRQFPNYSSELNVNALELEDSALYLCASSLALAVDSYNEQFFGPGTRLTVL.

V gene TRBV19 combines with J gene TRBJ1-2; 7 bases are a match to TRBD1. Germline V gene sequence: CDR1 LNHDA, CDR2 SQIVND (reference sequence). The V segment lost 7 bases and the J segment 3 bases; nucleotides outside the gene matches: 11. This CDR3 is 15 amino acids long. CDR3 nucleotide sequence: TGTGCCAGTACACACCCAGGGGGTCCTCACTATGGCTACACCTTC. Its protein is CASTHPGGPHYGYTF. Combining the CDR3 with reference TRBV19 and TRBJ1-2 gives the whole variable domain DGGITQSPKYLFRKEGQNVTLSCEQNLNHDAMYWYRQDPGQGLRLIYYSQIVNDFQKGDIAEGYSVSREKKESFPLTVTSAQKNPTAFYLCASTHPGGPHYGYTFGSGTRLTVV.

A single count supports this clonotype. The CDR3 sequence is CASSLTSETQYF. CDR3 coding DNA: TGCGCCAGCAGCCTTACTTCAGAGACCCAGTACTTC. The gene calls are TRBV5-1 and TRBJ2-5; D unresolved. Germline V lookup: CDR1 SGHRS, CDR2 YFSETQ. The CDR3 contains 12 residues. The ends were cut back, 4 bases at V and 4 bases at J, with 8 bases in the middle.

This clonotype was detected a few times. V is TRBV30 and J is TRBJ1-5; D uncertain. The CDR3 has 13 residues. In germline, CDR1 is GTSNPN, CDR2 SVGIG (reference sequence). The V and J ends lost 2 bases and 5 bases respectively, with 10 bases between them. This CDR3 is CAWSPSLHQPQHF. The DNA for the CDR3 is TGTGCCTGGAGTCCAAGTCTTCATCAGCCCCAGCATTTT. The entire variable domain, with the rest obtained from reference TRBV30 and TRBJ1-5, is as follows: SQTIHQWPATLVQPVGSPLSLECTVEGTSNPNLYWYRQAAGRGLQLLFYSVGIGQISSEVPQNLSASRPQDRQFILSSKKLLLSDSGFYLCAWSPSLHQPQHFGDGTRLSIL.

The chain is built from TRBV7-2 and TRBJ1-1, with D perhaps matching TRBD1 (6 bases). V was cut by 11 bases and J by 1 base, with 8 bases left in between. Germline V gene sequence: CDR1 SGHTA, CDR2 FQGNSA. CDR3 length: 11 residues. The CDR3 DNA follows: TGTGCCGAGACAGGGAACACTGAAGCTTTCTTT. Translation gives CAETGNTEAFF.

The chain couples TRBV20-1 to TRBJ2-2; a weak D match, TRBD1 (6 bases). Trimming removed 3 bases at V and 9 bases at J, with 23 bases between. The length of the CDR3 is 16 residues. Germline CDR1 is DFQATT and CDR2 is SNEGSKA (reference sequence). CDR3 protein: CSASPGVSNVGWELFF. The CDR3, as DNA: TGCAGTGCTAGTCCAGGGGTATCCAACGTAGGTTGGGAGCTGTTTTTT.

This clonotype was recorded a few times. The chain uses TRBV12-3 or TRBV12-4 and TRBJ1-2; 10 bases are a match to TRBD1. V shed 5 bases, J shed 4 bases, and the junction held 4 bases outside the gene matches. This CDR3 is 14 amino acids long. The CDR3 DNA reads TGTGCCAGCAGTGGGACAGGGGTTGTCTATGGCTACACCTTC. Protein: CASSGTGVVYGYTF.

V usage is TRBV6-5 and J usage is TRBJ1-5; D ambiguous. This CDR3 comprises 13 residues. CDR1 MNHEY and CDR2 SVGAGI come from the germline V gene. V lost 2 bases and J 9 bases, leaving 11 bases between the germline ends. CDR3 bases: TGTGCCAGCAGTTACACGATGGGCCTGCCCCAGCATTTT. Residues: CASSYTMGLPQHF.

By share, this clonotype counts as medium-sized. The chain recombines TRBV10-3 with TRBJ1-2; 7 nucleotides match TRBD1. There are 13 residues in the CDR3. V lost 3 bases and J lost 8; bases outside the gene matches: 6. Germline V gene data show CDR1 as ENHRY and CDR2 as SYGVKD. CDR3 sequence (DNA): TGTGCCATCAGTGACCGGGACAGTTCGGGCTACACCTTC. Residues: CAISDRDSSGYTF.

In this sample, this clonotype turned up once. V and J are TRBV24-1 and TRBJ1-2; no clear D gene. CDR1 and CDR2 from the germline V gene are KGHDR and SFDVKD. The CDR3 is 13 residues long. Deletions cut 5 bases from V and 8 bases from J, with 14 bases between. The CDR3 loop is CATSVRDNQGYTF. CDR3 in DNA: TGTGCCACCAGTGTCCGAGACAATCAGGGCTACACCTTC.

The chain joins TRBV7-2 to TRBJ2-7, with 15 bases aligning to TRBD2. This CDR3 has 16 residues. Trimming removed 4 bases from V and 4 bases from J; junction bases left unmatched: 5. Germline V gene data show CDR1 as SGHTA and CDR2 as FQGNSA. CDR3 coding DNA: TGTGCCAGCAGCTCGATAGGACTAGCGGGGGGGTACGAGCAGTACTTC. Protein product: CASSSIGLAGGYEQYF.

The chain combines TRBV10-3 with TRBJ2-3, with D hard to call. Trimming took off 4 bases at V and 0 bases at J, with 8 bases between the two ends. The CDR3 covers 14 residues. Germline CDR1 and CDR2: ENHRY and SYGVKD. In DNA, the CDR3 is TGTGCCATCAGTGTGGGCGGAAGCACAGATACGCAGTATTTT. Protein product: CAISVGGSTDTQYF.

The V call is TRBV29-1, the J call TRBJ2-7, with 10 bases lining up with TRBD2. The V gene end was trimmed by 4 bases and the J gene end by 12 bases; junction bases not matched to a gene: 18. This CDR3 is 15 amino acids long. Germline CDR1 is SQVTM and CDR2 is ANQGSEA. As DNA, the CDR3 is TGCAGCGTTGTACGGTGGAGGCTAGCGGGGGCTTTGTCGTACTTC. Amino acid sequence: CSVVRWRLAGALSYF.

J is TRBJ2-2 and V is TRBV5-1; D gene ambiguous. The CDR3 contains 12 residues. Germline CDR1 SGHRS, CDR2 YFSETQ. V lost 4 bases to trimming and J lost 0 bases, with 1 base between them. The CDR3 DNA follows: TGCGCCAGCAGCGCGAACACCGGGGAGCTGTTTTTT. Amino acids: CASSANTGELFF.

The chain employs TRBV30 and TRBJ1-5; 7 bases agree with TRBD1. The germline gives CDR1 GTSNPN, CDR2 SVGIG (reference sequence). CDR3 length equals 15 residues. V lost 0 bases to trimming and J lost 3 bases; unmatched junction nucleotides: 5. CDR3 sequence: CAWSVGTDFNQPQHF. In DNA form, the CDR3 reads TGTGCCTGGAGTGTCGGGACAGACTTCAATCAGCCCCAGCATTTT.

The rearrangement uses TRBV27 and TRBJ2-6, with D possibly being TRBD1 (5 bases). From germline, CDR1 is MNHEY and CDR2 SMNVEV (reference sequence). Trimming took off 6 bases at V and 0 bases at J, with 12 bases between the two ends. The CDR3 is 16 residues long. The CDR3 DNA sequence: TGTGCCAGCAGGGAGTCAGGGCACTCTGGGGCCAACGTCCTGACTTTC. Translated: CASRESGHSGANVLTF.

The chain links TRBV15 to TRBJ2-5; no clear D gene. The CDR3 is 14 residues long. With 3 bases removed from V and 2 bases from J, the gap between germline ends came to 10 bases. Germline assignment: CDR1 LNHNV and CDR2 YYDKDF (reference sequence). CDR3: CATSSNGVQETQYF. In nucleotides, the CDR3 is TGTGCCACCAGCAGTAATGGGGTACAAGAGACCCAGTACTTC.

This clonotype was counted between two and nine times. V usage is TRBV15 and J usage is TRBJ2-5; D may be TRBD2 (5 bases). CDR1 LNHNV and CDR2 YYDKDF come from the germline V gene (reference sequence). V dropped 6 bases and J dropped 5 bases, with 16 bases sitting between them. CDR3 length: 14 residues. CDR3 DNA sequence: TGTGCCACCAGTGGTCCGAGCGCGGGCGAGACCCAGTACTTC. This codes for CATSGPSAGETQYF.

Only a few counts were recorded for this clonotype. The V call is TRBV27, the J call TRBJ2-7, with TRBD2 as a possible D gene (6 bases). The germline V gene encodes CDR1 MNHEY and CDR2 SMNVEV (reference sequence). CDR3 length: 15 amino acids. The V and J ends lost 4 bases and 3 bases respectively, with 16 bases between them. The CDR3 region is CASSYLAAPDYEQYF. CDR3 nucleotides: TGTGCCAGCAGTTATTTAGCGGCTCCAGACTACGAGCAGTACTTC.

The J gene is TRBJ2-3, the V gene TRBV20-1; D is tentatively TRBD1 or TRBD2 (6 bases each). Per germline, CDR1 DFQATT and CDR2 SNEGSKA (reference sequence). Trimming pared 1 base from V and 1 base from J, leaving 9 bases between. The CDR3 contains 14 residues. CDR3 DNA: TGCAGTGCTAGAGGGGGGGCAGGCACAGATACGCAGTATTTT. Translated, it gives CSARGGAGTDTQYF.